The 9 T cell receptor beta chains below were found in one sample sequenced in a study of cytomegalovirus exposure and HLA in healthy donors (dated by TCRdb to the late 2010s). Receptor libraries were prepared by the immunoSEQ multiplex PCR assay. The multiplex PCR relied on a mix of 60 forward primers for TCR Vbeta segments and 13 reverse primers for TCR Jbeta segments. In TCRdb, the immuneACCESS table is reduced to in-frame sequences with V and J assigned. These tables do not hold every clone; where another copy was compared, an unresolved V gene accounts for under half, and the others remain unexplained. Within this sample are around 100,000 clones, with roughly 79% of them counted one time only. Of the sample, around 4.2% falls within the top ten clones. The material sequenced was PBMCs. The receptors come from a woman aged 70-85 years in good health and CMV-seropositive.

The rearrangement uses TRBV7-2 and TRBJ2-3; 7 nucleotides line up with TRBD2. The CDR3 consists of 16 residues. V trimming: 1 base; J trimming: 5 bases; junction bases outside the gene matches: 9. Germline lookup yields CDR1 SGHTA and CDR2 FQGNSA. The CDR3 DNA sequence: TGTGCCAGCAGCTTAGTAGGCGGGAGCCAAGGAGATACGCAGTATTTT. This translates into CASSLVGGSQGDTQYF.

A single count supports this clone. This rearrangement joins TRBV5-1 to TRBJ2-1; 7 nucleotides line up with TRBD2. The V gene end was trimmed by 7 bases and the J gene end by 3 bases; junction bases not matched to a gene: 13. Germline V gene sequence: CDR1 SGHRS, CDR2 YFSETQ. The CDR3 is made up of 16 amino acids. The DNA of the CDR3 is TGCGCCAGCTCTTCCTATGGCGGGAGTCTCTACAATGAGCAGTTCTTC. Translating gives CASSSYGGSLYNEQFF.

V and J are TRBV19 and TRBJ2-3; 7 bases are a match to TRBD1. The ends lost 5 bases at V and 9 bases at J; junction bases unmatched: 11. The V gene's germline CDR1 is LNHDA and CDR2 SQIVND (reference sequence). This CDR3 is built from 14 residues. This CDR3 is CASSPRQGPGTQYF. In DNA, the CDR3 is TGTGCCAGTAGTCCACGACAGGGACCGGGCACGCAGTATTTT.

The chain uses TRBV19 and TRBJ1-2; D is perhaps TRBD1 (5 bases). With 6 bases removed from V and 2 bases from J, the gap between germline ends came to 16 bases. CDR3 size: 15 residues. Germline-derived CDR1 and CDR2 are LNHDA and SQIVND (reference sequence). In nucleotides, the CDR3 is TGTGCCAGTAGCCTTCTATTGACAGCAAACTATGGCTACACCTTC. Translation gives CASSLLLTANYGYTF. Based on the CDR3 plus reference TRBV19 and TRBJ1-2, the full variable domain is DGGITQSPKYLFRKEGQNVTLSCEQNLNHDAMYWYRQDPGQGLRLIYYSQIVNDFQKGDIAEGYSVSREKKESFPLTVTSAQKNPTAFYLCASSLLLTANYGYTFGSGTRLTVV.

This chain links TRBV7-2 with TRBJ1-2; D is possibly TRBD1 (6 bases). This CDR3 is 14 amino acids long. Trimming took 4 bases from V and 4 from J, leaving 13 bases between them. The germline V gene encodes CDR1 SGHTA and CDR2 FQGNSA. The CDR3 loop reads CASSSPTGIYGYTF. The CDR3 DNA is TGTGCCAGCAGCTCGCCTACAGGGATCTATGGCTACACCTTC.

This clone showed up just a few times. This chain uses TRBV5-6 with TRBJ2-7; D is possibly TRBD1 (6 bases). In germline, CDR1 is SGHDT, CDR2 YYEEEE. V lost 4 bases and J 2 bases, leaving 16 bases between the germline ends. CDR3 length: 15 residues. CDR3 bases: TGTGCCAGCAGCCCCGATTGGGCAGGGGCCTACGAGCAGTACTTC. It is translated as CASSPDWAGAYEQYF.

V usage is TRBV7-9 and J usage is TRBJ1-3; D gene uncertain. Germline CDR1 and CDR2: SEHNR and FQNEAQ (reference sequence). The CDR3 totals 12 residues. Trimming stripped 6 bases from V and 2 bases from J, with 5 bases between. The CDR3 region has the DNA TGTGCCAGCAGTCAGACTGGAAACACCATATATTTT. It specifies CASSQTGNTIYF. The variable domain in full, completed from reference TRBV7-9 and TRBJ1-3, reads DTGVSQNPRHKITKRGQNVTFRCDPISEHNRLYWYRQTLGQGPEFLTYFQNEAQLEKSRLLSDRFSAERPKGSFSTLEIQRTEQGDSAMYLCASSQTGNTIYFGEGSWLTVV.

The chain combines TRBV19 with TRBJ2-1; possible D gene TRBD2, 5 bases. The V end lost 3 bases, the J end lost 6 bases, and 27 bases lay between the germline ends. This CDR3 has 19 residues. The germline CDR1 and CDR2 sequences are LNHDA and SQIVND (reference sequence). CDR3 nucleotides: TGTGCCAGTAGTATCTTGAGTGGATTCCGGAGGACCCACCTCAATGAGCAGTTCTTC. Encoded protein: CASSILSGFRRTHLNEQFF.

This chain uses TRBV5-6 with TRBJ2-2; TRBD2 agrees at 12 bases. Germline V gives CDR1 SGHDT, CDR2 YYEEEE. V gave up 3 bases and J gave up 2 bases; unmatched junction bases: 8. CDR3 length: 18 amino acids. The CDR3 nucleotides read TGTGCCAGCAGCTCCCACCGGACTAGCGGGATTAACACCGGGGAGCTGTTTTTT. Translated: CASSSHRTSGINTGELFF.